This T cell receptor beta chain came from a study of T-cell reconstitution after alpha-beta-depleted transplantation in children. TCRbeta library preparation incorporated unique molecular identifiers. A single record per CDR3 protein comes from TCRdb applying MiXCR to the PCR reads. There are about 640,000 distinct CDR3 sequences in the sample; roughly 17% occur only once, and over 0.95% lies in the top ten. The CDR3 runs to 14 residues. CDR1 and CDR2 from the germline V gene are DFQATT and SNEGSKA (reference sequence). V dropped 3 bases and J dropped 6 bases, with 16 bases sitting between them. The rearrangement uses TRBV20-1 and TRBJ2-3, with D uncertain. This material consisted of PBMCs from the stem cell graft donor, taken from the stem cell graft. The receptor's source is a human donor who donated a stem cell graft to a child with acute myeloid leukemia. Here the CDR3 DNA reads TGCAGTGCTAGTGATGGGCGGCATACGGATACGCAGTATTTT. Its protein product is CSASDGRHTDTQYF.